The rows below give T cell receptor beta chains drawn from one sample of a study of cytomegalovirus exposure and HLA in healthy donors. Only in-frame clones appear in the TCRdb table, and some are missing; sequencing was by immunoSEQ multiplex PCR. The table shows roughly 73,000 clones, with roughly 84% occurring only once. Material for sequencing was PBMCs. The origin of the receptors is a woman aged 50 to 60 in good health and CMV-seronegative. The CDR3 runs from the conserved cysteine through the conserved F or W. The D gene is left open where the match is weak. Only some rows state a clone size, as once, few, many or a class for expanded clones.

TRBJ2-3	once	TRBD1	TRBV28	TGTGCCACCCTGCCAACAGGGGGCCCAGATACGCAGTATTTT	CATLPTGGPDTQYF
TRBJ2-7	few	-	TRBV4-1	TGCGCCAGCAGCCAAGTTTCAGGGTCCAGCCAGTACTTC	CASSQVSGSSQYF
TRBJ1-1	-	TRBD1	TRBV27	TGTGCCAGCAGGAGCCTGGGACAGATCAACACTGAAGCTTTCTTT	CASRSLGQINTEAFF
TRBJ1-1	-	-	TRBV4-2	TGTGCCAGCAGCCAAGACCTCAGTTTAGCCGGGGCTTTCTTT	CASSQDLSLAGAFF
TRBJ1-2	once	-	TRBV10-3	TGTGCCATCAGTAATACAGGGAAGGATGGCTACACCTTC	CAISNTGKDGYTF
TRBJ1-1	-	TRBD1	TRBV19	TGTGCCAGTAGTATAGAAACAGGGGGAATTGAAGCTTTCTTT	CASSIETGGIEAFF
TRBJ2-7	once	-	TRBV29-1	TGCAGCGTTGAAGATCTGAACAGGGCTTCGACCTACGAGCAGTACTTC	CSVEDLNRASTYEQYF
TRBJ1-1	-	-	TRBV19	TGTGCCAGTAGTATTGGGCCGGGTCGGGGGACTGAAGCTTTCTTT	CASSIGPGRGTEAFF
TRBJ2-2	-	-	TRBV27	TGTGCCAGCAGTAGAGGGGGGGCCGGGGAGCTGTTTTTT	CASSRGGAGELFF
TRBJ2-1	-	TRBD2	TRBV6-4	TGTGCCAGCAGTGACTCGCGGGAGAGTAATGAGCAGTTCTTC	CASSDSRESNEQFF
TRBJ2-3	-	-	TRBV29-1	TGCAGCGGCCTGACTAGCACAGATACGCAGTATTTT	CSGLTSTDTQYF
TRBJ2-3	-	TRBD2	TRBV9	TGTGCCAGCAGCGTGGGCGGGAGATTAGCAGATACGCAGTATTTT	CASSVGGRLADTQYF
TRBJ2-1	-	TRBD2	TRBV5-5	TGTGCCAGCAGCCTGGGACTAGCGGGATCTGAGCAGTTCTTC	CASSLGLAGSEQFF
TRBJ1-1	-	TRBD1	TRBV28	TGTGCCAGCAGTTTATCGAGGATAGGGGGCTTGGACACTGAAGCTTTCTTT	CASSLSRIGGLDTEAFF
TRBJ2-2	-	-	TRBV7-6	TGTGCCAGCAGCTTAGTACCTCGGGGCCAGGGAGGAACCGGGGAGCTGTTTTTT	CASSLVPRGQGGTGELFF
TRBJ2-7	once	TRBD1	TRBV6-5	TGTGCCAGCAGTCATCCGGGACAGGGGCGCGGAGAGCAGTACTTC	CASSHPGQGRGEQYF
TRBJ2-1	-	TRBD1	TRBV7-3	TGTGCCAGCAGCCCGGACAGGGCGGGCAATGAGCAGTTCTTC	CASSPDRAGNEQFF
TRBJ1-6	-	-	TRBV5-1	TGCGCCAGCAGCTTGGCGGTTGATGGAGGATCACCCCTCCACTTT	CASSLAVDGGSPLHF
TRBJ2-3	-	TRBD2	TRBV29-1	TGCAGCGTTGAAGATCTCTTGGGTACTAGCGGGAACACAGATACGCAGTATTTT	CSVEDLLGTSGNTDTQYF
TRBJ2-2	-	TRBD2	TRBV10-2	TGCGCCAGCAGTCCTAGCGGGAGCCACACCGGGGAGCTGTTTTTT	CASSPSGSHTGELFF
TRBJ2-2	-	TRBD1	TRBV4-1	TGCGCCAGCAGCCAAGAGGGTGGGGTGGGACAGGGGGCCGAGGACACCGGGGAGCTGTTTTTT	CASSQEGGVGQGAEDTGELFF
TRBJ2-4	-	-	TRBV11-2	TGTGCCAGCAGCTTACAATTGAACATTCAGTACTTC	CASSLQLNIQYF
TRBJ1-1	-	-	TRBV5-1	TGCGCCAGCAGCTTGCAGACAGAAAACACTGAAGCTTTCTTT	CASSLQTENTEAFF
TRBJ1-1	few	-	TRBV28	TGTGCCAGCTTTGGAGAAAAAAATTTCTTT	CASFGEKNFF
TRBJ2-3	few	TRBD2	TRBV7-2	TGTGCCAGCAGCTTACTCGCGGGAGGGCTAACAGATACGCAGTATTTT	CASSLLAGGLTDTQYF
TRBJ2-1	-	-	TRBV7-9	TGTGCCAGCAGCTTATTTTCCTCCGATGAGCAGTTCTTC	CASSLFSSDEQFF
TRBJ2-2	-	-	TRBV6-5	TGTGCCAGCAGTTACAGCCAGGGGAACACCGGGGAGCTGTTTTTT	CASSYSQGNTGELFF
TRBJ2-1	-	TRBD2	TRBV30	TGTGCCTGGAGTGGACTAGCGGAACAAGAGCAGTTCTTC	CAWSGLAEQEQFF